This T cell receptor (beta chain) emerged from a study of CD8+ T cells in alopecia areata. Study as a whole: Treatment of the treated patients consisted of oral tofacitinib, 5 to 10 mg twice daily. A 6-month period off drug followed tofacitinib, which lasted 6 to 18 months.

TCR sequencing used cDNA made by reverse transcription of extracted RNA. Libraries were prepared by immunoSEQ multiplex PCR; TCRdb keeps only in-frame clonotypes and omits some of them. The table includes approximately 150,000 clones, more than 45% detected once. This CDR3 region has 18 residues. V was cut by 4 bases and J by 5 bases, with 27 bases left in between. Germline CDR1 and CDR2: MDHEN and SYDVKM. Peripheral blood and lesional scalp punch biopsies came from alopecia areata patients. T lymphocytes (CD4+ and CD8+) were sorted from PBMCs. The chain carries TRBV28 and TRBJ2-7; TRBD1 is a possible D gene (8 bases). This clonotype was sampled from a human donor with alopecia areata. The source material was CD4+ T cells sorted from blood. The chain's CDR3 is CASSSPGGAGDSFHEQYF. The CDR3 nucleotides are TGTGCCAGCAGTTCACCAGGGGGCGCGGGGGATAGCTTTCACGAGCAGTACTTC. The complete variable domain, with remaining parts taken from reference TRBV28 and TRBJ2-7, reads DVKVTQSSRYLVKRTGEKVFLECVQDMDHENMFWYRQDPGLGLRLIYFSYDVKMKEKGDIPEGYSVSREKKERFSLILESASTNQTSMYLCASSSPGGAGDSFHEQYFGPGTRLTVT.